The clone carrying this TCR beta chain has only one observation. What it binds is unknown. These data originate in a study of siplizumab effects on memory and regulatory T cells. Broader study findings: It seemed that naive T cells were more diverse than memory cells and were major contributors to the alloresponse. Roughly 75-95% of proliferating CD4+ or CD8+ clones lacked an assignable naive or memory phenotype. Alloreactive sequences tracing back to unstimulated CD4+ memory cells were significantly reduced by siplizumab.

TCRdb's table, derived via immunoSEQ multiplex PCR, lists solely in-frame clones and lacks some. The table records some 120,000 clones, 93% of them present only once. The CDR3 consists of 15 residues. CDR1 SGDLS and CDR2 YYNGEE come from the germline V gene. V lost 2 bases to trimming and J lost 4 bases, with 16 bases between them. Sequencing used non-Treg CD4+ T cells sorted from blood. The sequence came from a human donor in good health. This sequence joins TRBV9 and TRBJ2-7, with D unclear. In DNA, the CDR3 is TGTGCCAGCAGCGTTAACCACCTCTTGGGGTACGAGCAGTACTTC. Its translation: CASSVNHLLGYEQYF.